This T cell receptor beta chain derives from a study of beta chain features in type 1 diabetes (dated by TCRdb to the late 2010s). Notes on the research overall: No differences in mean age, gender distribution, total cell number or subset yield were found between patients and healthy donors. A total of 85 million to 110 million sorted cells were examined across all samples, and RNA yield correlated strongly with the number of cells per subset. The study compared the TCRB repertoires of sorted circulating CD4+ T cell subsets in recently diagnosed type 1 diabetes patients with those in matched healthy donors. Regulatory and stem cell-like memory subsets were isolated from only 8 patients and roughly 8 healthy donors, whereas naive and central memory subsets came from all 30 or so donors.

From the cysteine up to the phenylalanine, the CDR3 has a length of 14 residues. Only the CDR3 portion is preserved as DNA: 42 bases, with reading frame beginning at the first base. CDR1 and CDR2, per the germline V gene, are MDHEN and SYDVKM. Deletion took 6 bases off V and 6 bases off J, with a span of 17 bases between the germline ends. In the case of this clone: The specificity of this receptor is unknown. No much larger clone exists at a distance of one base, and base qualities are not known.

Overall study outcomes, separate from this receptor: Shorter templates might have been favored by PCR, but patient and control samples were amplified and corrected together, so both groups would have been affected equally by any skew. At VDJ recombination sites, patients with type 1 diabetes made fewer insertions and deleted more nucleotides, a pattern implying thymic rearrangement abnormalities. Naive, central memory and regulatory TCRB repertoires appeared to be more similar among patients than among healthy donors. A moderate but significant shortening of TCRB CDR3 length was observed in type 1 diabetes patients in all four CD4+ subsets. Because small numbers of individuals were included in the HLA sub-analyses, any influence of HLA type on TCRB rearrangement was left unresolved. Because cDNA rather than genomic DNA was sequenced, highly expressing activated cells could have been over-represented, although no difference in activation and CD3 levels was found between groups.

The High Capacity cDNA Reverse Transcription Kit was used to reverse transcribe all of the isolated RNA, meaning that expressed TCRB transcripts were what got sequenced. Deep immunoSEQ sequencing was applied to naive, central memory and regulatory T cell samples, giving an average of around 4 million total reads per sample. Sorted cells were lysed in RLT buffer and RNA was extracted with DNase-treated RNeasy Micro or Mini kits, depending on cell number. To prevent cross-contamination, every cell subset was processed on its own, while patient and healthy donor samples were processed together. The immunoSEQ multiplex PCR was used to amplify TCRB sequences from cDNA, yielding 87-bp fragments that span the CDR3 region. Sequencing of the amplicons was done on the Illumina HiSeq platform. The original methods were these. PCR bias was computationally corrected using synthetic template baselines, reads within Hamming distance 2 were collapsed, and singletons that could not be merged were discarded. Reads were aligned against IMGT to assign V, D and J genes, CDR3 length and insertions or deletions at six rearrangement sites. Within each subset, clonotype counts were normalized to sorted cell number, after which true diversity and Gini coefficients were computed with the tcR R package. The overlap coefficient, calculated on TCRB nucleotide sequences, was used to quantify repertoire sharing. As a proxy for the pre-selection repertoire, out-of-frame TCRB sequences from naive cells were analyzed. Entries here come from immuneACCESS through TCRdb and include only in-frame sequences with V and J called. Some clones fail to appear in such tables; in the studies checked, an unresolved V gene covers under half of the shortfall, and the cause of the remainder is unknown. V, J and clone size are taken as reported in that table, and D and trimming were inferred from the DNA itself. Counted in this sample were 900,000 or so clones; about a sixth of them appeared once. The ten largest clones capture 0.02% to 0.025% of the sample.

A single peripheral blood draw of about 116 mL on average was collected from each donor into heparinised tubes. A BD FACSAria II was used to sort naive, central memory, regulatory and stem cell-like memory CD4+ T cells with a panel that included CD45RO, CCR7, CD25, CD127, CD95 and CD27. Purity was above 95% for every sorted population. PBMCs were isolated right away by Lymphoprep density gradient centrifugation and were stained directly, without culture. So that batch effects would be minimized, each experiment stained and sorted samples in pairs, pairing one healthy donor with one patient. The clonotype comes from a woman between 18 and 29 years old in good health. Sequenced material: naive CD4+ T cells from blood. Per the publication, the cell subset or site label means: true naive CD4+ T cells. The sequence links TRBV28 to TRBJ1-1; a tentative D call is TRBD1 (6 bases match). The sequenced DNA: TGTGCCAGCAGCCCTACAGGGAGCTTAGCTGAAGCTTTCTTT. This codes for CASSPTGSLAEAFF.